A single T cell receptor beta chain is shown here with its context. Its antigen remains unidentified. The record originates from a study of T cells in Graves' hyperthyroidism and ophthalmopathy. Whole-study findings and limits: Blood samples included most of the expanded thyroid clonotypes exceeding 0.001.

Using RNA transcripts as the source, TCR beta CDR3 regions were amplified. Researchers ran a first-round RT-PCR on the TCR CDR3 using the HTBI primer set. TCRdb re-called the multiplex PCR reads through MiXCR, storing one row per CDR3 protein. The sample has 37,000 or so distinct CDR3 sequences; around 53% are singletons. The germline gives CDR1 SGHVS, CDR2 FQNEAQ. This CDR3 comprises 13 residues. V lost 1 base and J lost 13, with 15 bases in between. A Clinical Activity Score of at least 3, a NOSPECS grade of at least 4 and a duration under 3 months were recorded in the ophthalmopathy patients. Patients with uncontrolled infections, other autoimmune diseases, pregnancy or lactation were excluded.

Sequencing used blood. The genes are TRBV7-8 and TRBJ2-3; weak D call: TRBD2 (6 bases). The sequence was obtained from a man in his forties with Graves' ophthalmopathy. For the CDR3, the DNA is TGTGCCAGCAGCTTAGGCCCGGGACTCAGGGAGTATTTT. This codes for CASSLGPGLREYF.